In this sample, the clone carrying this T cell receptor (beta chain) turned up a few times. Its target is unknown. Healthy Caucasian donors formed the entire cohort. The data belong to a study of identical twins. Findings and caveats of the study: Where beta out-of-frame sequences were concerned, excess twin sharing was weaker.

MiXCR, run by TCRdb on the 5' RACE reads, gives a single entry per CDR3 protein. The sample lists a few hundred thousand distinct CDR3 sequences, roughly 13% occurring once. V dropped 6 bases and J dropped 14; count of bases not matched to a gene: 12. CDR1 and CDR2 (germline): SGHTA, FQGNSA. The CDR3 runs to 15 residues. Another study also made use of these data, one on yellow fever vaccine responses in identical twins.

The sample comprised memory (CD45RO+) T cells sorted from blood. This clonotype was sampled from a woman in her late teens or twenties in good health. The J gene is TRBJ2-1, the V gene TRBV7-2, with TRBD2 matching over 14 bases. The CDR3 protein is CASSPGLAGGPPEFF. The CDR3 nucleotides are TGTGCCAGCAGTCCCGGACTAGCGGGAGGCCCCCCGGAGTTCTTC. The full variable domain, rest sourced from reference TRBV7-2 and TRBJ2-1, is GAGVSQSPSNKVTEKGKDVELRCDPISGHTALYWYRQSLGQGLEFLIYFQGNSAPDKSGLPSDRFSAERTGGSVSTLTIQRTQQEDSAVYLCASSPGLAGGPPEFFGPGTRLTVL.